Included here is one T cell receptor (beta chain) sequence, with context. No antigen is known for it. These data originate in a study of CD8 T cells in Susac syndrome. CD8+ and CD4+ blood T cells underwent TCR beta sequencing. TEMRA cells underwent FACS enrichment and CD8+ and CD4+ T cells underwent negative isolation. V trimming: 3 bases; J trimming: 0 bases; junction bases outside the gene matches: 4. Germline CDR1 is LNHDA and CDR2 is SQIVND (reference sequence). The CDR3 sequence is 16 residues long. Random hexamers served to reverse transcribe about 0.5 to 1 ug RNA. An immunoSEQ multiplex PCR generated amplified TCR beta CDR3 products spanning 54 Vbeta and 13 Jbeta. TCRdb used MiXCR to reprocess the immunoSEQ multiplex PCR reads, holding one entry per CDR3 protein. The sample contains about 120,000 distinct CDR3 sequences, 90% to 95% of which appear only once. Study findings and constraints: The authors acknowledged that the study's TCR sequencing and HLA analysis involved relatively few individuals.

Sequencing used CD4+ T cells from PBMCs. The origin of this receptor is a human donor with multiple sclerosis. The chain carries TRBV19 and TRBJ1-1; 10 nucleotides align to TRBD1. CDR3 sequence reads: CASSMLGTGVNTEAFF. Written as DNA, the CDR3 is TGTGCCAGTAGTATGCTTGGGACAGGGGTGAACACTGAAGCTTTCTTT.